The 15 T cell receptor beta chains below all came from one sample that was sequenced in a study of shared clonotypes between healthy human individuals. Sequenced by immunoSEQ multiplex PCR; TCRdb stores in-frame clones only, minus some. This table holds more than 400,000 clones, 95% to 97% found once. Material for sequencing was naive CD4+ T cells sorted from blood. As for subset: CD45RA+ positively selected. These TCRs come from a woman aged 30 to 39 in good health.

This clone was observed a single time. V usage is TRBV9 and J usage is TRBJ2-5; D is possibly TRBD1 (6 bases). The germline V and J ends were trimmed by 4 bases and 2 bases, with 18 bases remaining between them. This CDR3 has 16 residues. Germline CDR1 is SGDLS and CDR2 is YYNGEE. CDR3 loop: CASSRGFGGTQETQYF. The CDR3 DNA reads TGTGCCAGCAGCCGGGGATTTGGGGGCACACAAGAGACCCAGTACTTC.

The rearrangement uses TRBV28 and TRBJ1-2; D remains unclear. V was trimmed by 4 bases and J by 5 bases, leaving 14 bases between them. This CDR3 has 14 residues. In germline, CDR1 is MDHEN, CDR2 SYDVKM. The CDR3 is CASSSDGVEYGYTF. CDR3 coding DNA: TGTGCCAGCAGTTCGGACGGAGTCGAGTATGGCTACACCTTC.

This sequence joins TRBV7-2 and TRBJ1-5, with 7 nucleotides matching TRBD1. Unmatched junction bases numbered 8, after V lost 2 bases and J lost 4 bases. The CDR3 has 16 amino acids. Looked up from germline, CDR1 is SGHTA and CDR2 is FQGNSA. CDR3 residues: CASSLWVAGGNQPQHF. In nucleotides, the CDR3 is TGTGCCAGCAGCTTATGGGTGGCAGGGGGTAATCAGCCCCAGCATTTT. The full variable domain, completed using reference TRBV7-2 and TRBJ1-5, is GAGVSQSPSNKVTEKGKDVELRCDPISGHTALYWYRQSLGQGLEFLIYFQGNSAPDKSGLPSDRFSAERTGGSVSTLTIQRTQQEDSAVYLCASSLWVAGGNQPQHFGDGTRLSIL.

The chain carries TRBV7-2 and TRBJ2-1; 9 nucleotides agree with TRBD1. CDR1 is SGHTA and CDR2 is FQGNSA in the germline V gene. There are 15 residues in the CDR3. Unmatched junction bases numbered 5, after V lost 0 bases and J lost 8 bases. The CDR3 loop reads CASSLAQGALDEQFF. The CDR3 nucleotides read TGTGCCAGCAGCTTAGCACAGGGGGCGCTGGATGAGCAGTTCTTC.

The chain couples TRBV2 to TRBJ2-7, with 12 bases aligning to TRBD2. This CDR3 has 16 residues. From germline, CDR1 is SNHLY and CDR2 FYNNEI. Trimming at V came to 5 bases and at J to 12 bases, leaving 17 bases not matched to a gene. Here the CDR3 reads CASSHGTGGLAGPWYF. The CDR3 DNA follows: TGTGCCAGCAGTCACGGGACTGGCGGACTAGCGGGGCCGTGGTACTTC.

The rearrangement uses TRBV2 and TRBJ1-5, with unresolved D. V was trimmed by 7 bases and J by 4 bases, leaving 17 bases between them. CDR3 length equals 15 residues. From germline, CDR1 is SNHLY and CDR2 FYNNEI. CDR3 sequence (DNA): TGTGCCAGCACCCAAACTGGGAGGGCGAATCAGCCCCAGCATTTT. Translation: CASTQTGRANQPQHF.

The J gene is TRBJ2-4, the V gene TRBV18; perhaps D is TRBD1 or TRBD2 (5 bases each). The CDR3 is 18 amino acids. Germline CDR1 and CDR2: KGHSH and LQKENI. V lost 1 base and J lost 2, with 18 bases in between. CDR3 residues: CASSPLARGVRTKNIQYF. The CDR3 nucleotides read TGTGCCAGCTCACCACTCGCGAGGGGTGTTCGGACCAAAAACATTCAGTACTTC.

In DNA form, the CDR3 reads TGTGCCAGCAGCTCCCATGGGGGCAACTATGGCTACACCTTC. Translation gives CASSSHGGNYGYTF. This chain connects TRBV6-6 to TRBJ1-2, with TRBD1 as a possible D gene (6 bases). Germline-derived CDR1 and CDR2 are MNHNY and SVGAGI (reference sequence). V lost 6 bases and J 2 bases, leaving 13 bases between the germline ends. The CDR3 contains 14 residues.

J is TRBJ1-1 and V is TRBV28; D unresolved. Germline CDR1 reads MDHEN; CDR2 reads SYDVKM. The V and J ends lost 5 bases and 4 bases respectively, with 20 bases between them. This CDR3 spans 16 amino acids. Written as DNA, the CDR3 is TGTGCCAGCAGTCCGACCCTGGGGATCATCGGCACTGAAGCTTTCTTT. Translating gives CASSPTLGIIGTEAFF.

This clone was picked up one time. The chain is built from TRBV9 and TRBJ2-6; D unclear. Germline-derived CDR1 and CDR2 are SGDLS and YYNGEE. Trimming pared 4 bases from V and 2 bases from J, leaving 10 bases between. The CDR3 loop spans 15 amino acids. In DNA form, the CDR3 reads TGTGCCAGCAGCAAAGATTCCACTGGGGCCAACGTCCTGACTTTC. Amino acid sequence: CASSKDSTGANVLTF.

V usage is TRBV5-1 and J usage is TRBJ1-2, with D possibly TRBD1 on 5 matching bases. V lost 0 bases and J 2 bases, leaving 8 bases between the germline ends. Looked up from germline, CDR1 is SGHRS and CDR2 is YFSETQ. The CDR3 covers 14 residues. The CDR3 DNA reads TGCGCCAGCAGCTTGGACGGGACGAACTATGGCTACACCTTC. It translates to CASSLDGTNYGYTF. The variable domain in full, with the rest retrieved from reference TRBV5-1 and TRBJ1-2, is KAGVTQTPRYLIKTRGQQVTLSCSPISGHRSVSWYQQTPGQGLQFLFEYFSETQRNKGNFPGRFSGRQFSNSRSEMNVSTLELGDSALYLCASSLDGTNYGYTFGSGTRLTVV.

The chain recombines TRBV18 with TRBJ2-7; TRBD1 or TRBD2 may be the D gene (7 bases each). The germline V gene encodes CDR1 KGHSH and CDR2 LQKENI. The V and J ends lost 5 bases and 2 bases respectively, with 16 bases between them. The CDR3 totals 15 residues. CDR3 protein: CASSSGGAQTYEQYF. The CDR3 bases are TGTGCCAGCTCATCAGGGGGGGCCCAAACCTACGAGCAGTACTTC.

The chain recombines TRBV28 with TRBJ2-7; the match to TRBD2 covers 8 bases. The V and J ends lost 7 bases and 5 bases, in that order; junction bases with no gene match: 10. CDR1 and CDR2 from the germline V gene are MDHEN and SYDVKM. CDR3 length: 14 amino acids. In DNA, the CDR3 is TGTGCCAGCAAGGTCGGGGGGGGTCCCAACGAGCAGTACTTC. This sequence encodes CASKVGGGPNEQYF.

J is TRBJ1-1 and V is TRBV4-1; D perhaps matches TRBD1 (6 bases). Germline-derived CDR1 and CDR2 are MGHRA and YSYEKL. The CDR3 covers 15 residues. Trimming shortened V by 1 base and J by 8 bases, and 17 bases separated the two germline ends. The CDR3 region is CASSQVGRGRWEAFF. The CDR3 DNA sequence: TGCGCCAGCAGCCAAGTAGGGAGGGGGAGGTGGGAAGCTTTCTTT.

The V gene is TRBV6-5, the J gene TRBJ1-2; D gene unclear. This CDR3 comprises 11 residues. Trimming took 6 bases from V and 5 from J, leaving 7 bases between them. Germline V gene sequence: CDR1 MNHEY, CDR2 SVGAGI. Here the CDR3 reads CASRGGYGYTF. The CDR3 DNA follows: TGTGCCAGCAGGGGCGGTTATGGCTACACCTTC.